Following are 4 T cell receptor beta chains from one sample sequenced in a study of T-cell reconstitution after alpha-beta-depleted transplantation in children. Unique molecular identifiers were incorporated when the TCRbeta library was constructed. TCRdb itself ran the PCR reads through MiXCR, one entry per CDR3 protein. Of 200,000 to 300,000 distinct CDR3 sequences in the sample, over 20% are singletons; the top ten hold roughly 2.5%. Here the sequenced sample was PBMCs, taken before TCRalphabeta/CD19-depleted stem cell transplant. These TCRs come from a girl between 2 and 10 years old with Fanconi anemia, due to receive a stem cell transplant.

The table lists this clonotype with a count of one. The J gene is TRBJ2-5, the V gene TRBV27; 10 bases are shared with TRBD2. This CDR3 has 17 residues. The V gene end was trimmed by 8 bases and the J gene end by 2 bases; junction bases not matched to a gene: 14. Germline CDR1 MNHEY, CDR2 SMNVEV (reference sequence). DNA for the CDR3: TGTGCCAGCGGCCCCTTGGCTAGCGGGAGCGGACAAGAGACCCAGTACTTC. It yields the protein CASGPLASGSGQETQYF.

This clonotype has a count of ten or more. The chain is built from TRBV29-1 and TRBJ2-5, with D hard to call. The CDR3 runs to 12 residues. Trimming took 5 bases from V and 5 from J, leaving 12 bases between them. Per the germline V gene, CDR1 is SQVTM and CDR2 is ANQGSEA. In nucleotides, the CDR3 is TGCAGCGTTTCGACCTCCCGGGAGACCCAGTACTTC. It codes for CSVSTSRETQYF. Filled out from reference TRBV29-1 and TRBJ2-5, the complete variable domain reads SAVISQKPSRDICQRGTSLTIQCQVDSQVTMMFWYRQQPGQSLTLIATANQGSEATYESGFVIDKFPISRPNLTFSTLTVSNMSPEDSSIYLCSVSTSRETQYFGPGTRLLVL.

This clonotype has just a few counts. This chain uses TRBV29-1 with TRBJ2-3; D remains ambiguous. CDR3 length: 13 amino acids. Trimming stripped 0 bases from V and 5 bases from J, with 9 bases between. CDR1 SQVTM and CDR2 ANQGSEA come from the germline V gene. As DNA, the CDR3 is TGCAGCGTTGAAGATCTAGGTGGAGATACGCAGTATTTT. This sequence encodes CSVEDLGGDTQYF.

This clonotype came up a few times. The chain carries TRBV12-3 or TRBV12-4 and TRBJ2-5; possibly TRBD2 for D (6 bases). This CDR3 has 15 residues. The V gene lost 0 bases and the J gene lost 4 bases, with 12 bases spanning the gap. The CDR3 region is CASSLAPRLGETQYF. CDR3 nucleotides: TGTGCCAGCAGTTTAGCGCCCCGACTAGGAGAGACCCAGTACTTC.